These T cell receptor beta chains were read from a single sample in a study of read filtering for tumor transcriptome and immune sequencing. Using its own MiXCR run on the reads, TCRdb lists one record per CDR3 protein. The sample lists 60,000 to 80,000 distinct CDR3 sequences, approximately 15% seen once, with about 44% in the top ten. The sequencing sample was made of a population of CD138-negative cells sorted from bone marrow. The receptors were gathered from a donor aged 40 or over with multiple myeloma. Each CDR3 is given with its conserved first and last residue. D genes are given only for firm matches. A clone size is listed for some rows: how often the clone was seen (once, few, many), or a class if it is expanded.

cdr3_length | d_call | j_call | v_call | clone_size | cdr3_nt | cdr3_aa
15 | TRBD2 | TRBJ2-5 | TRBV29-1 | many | TGCAGCGTTGGTTTGGCTAGCGGGCCCCAAGAGACCCAGTACTTC | CSVGLASGPQETQYF
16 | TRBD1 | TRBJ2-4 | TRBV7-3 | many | TGTGCCAGCAGCTTGACAGGGGGCGCGGGCCTAAACATTCAGTACTTC | CASSLTGGAGLNIQYF
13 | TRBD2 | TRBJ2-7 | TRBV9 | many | TGTGCCAGCAGCTCTAGCGGGGGCTACGAGCAGTACTTC | CASSSSGGYEQYF
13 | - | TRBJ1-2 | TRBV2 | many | TGTGCCAGCATTCTTAGACAGGACTATGGCTACACCTTC | CASILRQDYGYTF
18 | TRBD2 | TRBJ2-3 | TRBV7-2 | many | TGTGCCAGCAGCCCCGGGACTAGATCGTTAAGAAACACAGATACGCAGTATTTT | CASSPGTRSLRNTDTQYF
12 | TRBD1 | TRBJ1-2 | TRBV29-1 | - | TGCAGCGTTGGACAGGGAGACTATGGCTACACCTTC | CSVGQGDYGYTF
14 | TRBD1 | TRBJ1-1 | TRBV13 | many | TGTGCCAGCAGCTTCAAGGGGGCGCGGACTGAAGCTTTCTTT | CASSFKGARTEAFF
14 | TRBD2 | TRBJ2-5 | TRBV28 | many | TGTGCCAGCAAGATAGCGGGGGCATGGGAGACCCAGTACTTC | CASKIAGAWETQYF
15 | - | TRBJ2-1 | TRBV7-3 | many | TGTGCCAGCAGGCTTACCGGCAGCCCGTACAATGAGCAGTTCTTC | CASRLTGSPYNEQFF
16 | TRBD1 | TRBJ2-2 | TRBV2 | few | TGTGCCAGCAGTGACCTCGGAGGGACAGGGACCGGGGAGCTGTTTTTT | CASSDLGGTGTGELFF
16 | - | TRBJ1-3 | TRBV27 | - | TGTGCCAGCGGTGCCACTTGGACAGTCTCTGGAAACACCATATATTTT | CASGATWTVSGNTIYF
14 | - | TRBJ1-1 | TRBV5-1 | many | TGCGCCAGCAGCTTGCCAGGGCCCAACACTGAAGCTTTCTTT | CASSLPGPNTEAFF
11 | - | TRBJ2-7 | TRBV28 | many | TGTGCCAGCAGCTTACGGTACGAGCAGTACTTC | CASSLRYEQYF
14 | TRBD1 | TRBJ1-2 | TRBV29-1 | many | TGCAGCGTTGAGGACAGGGGGGCTAACTATGGCTACACCTTC | CSVEDRGANYGYTF
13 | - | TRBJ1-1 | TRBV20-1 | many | TGCAGTGCTAGAGAGGACACAAACACTGAAGCTTTCTTT | CSAREDTNTEAFF
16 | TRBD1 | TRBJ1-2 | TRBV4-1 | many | TGCGCCAGCAGCCAAGATGTCGGGACAGAGATAAATGGCTACACCTTC | CASSQDVGTEINGYTF
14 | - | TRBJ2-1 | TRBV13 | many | TGTGCCAGCAGCTTAGGTCAGGACGGGAATGAGCAGTTCTTC | CASSLGQDGNEQFF
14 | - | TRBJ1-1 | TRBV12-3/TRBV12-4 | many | TGTGCCAGCACCTCTTGGCAGAGGGACACTGAAGCTTTCTTT | CASTSWQRDTEAFF
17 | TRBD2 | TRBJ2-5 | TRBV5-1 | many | TGCGCCAGCAGCTTATTGCCGGGACTAGCCATACAAGAGACCCAGTACTTC | CASSLLPGLAIQETQYF
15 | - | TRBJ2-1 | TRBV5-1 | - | TGCGCCAGCAGCTTGGAATCAGGGTTTTACAATGAGCAGTTCTTC | CASSLESGFYNEQFF
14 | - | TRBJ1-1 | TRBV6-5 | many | TGTGCCAGCAGTCCCTCAGCCAGGACAGCAGAAGCTTTCTTT | CASSPSARTAEAFF
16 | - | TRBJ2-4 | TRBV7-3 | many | TGTGCCAGCAGCTTAAGAACGCGGCTAGAGGCAAACATTCAGTACTTC | CASSLRTRLEANIQYF
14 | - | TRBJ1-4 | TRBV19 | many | TGTGCCAGTAGTATGCGAAGGGAGGGCGAAAAACCGTTTTTT | CASSMRREGEKPFF
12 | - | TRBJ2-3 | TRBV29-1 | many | TGCAGCGTTGTGCCGCAGGCGGATACGCAGTATTTT | CSVVPQADTQYF
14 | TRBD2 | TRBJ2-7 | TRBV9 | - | TGTGCCAGCAGCGGGACTAGCGGGACTGTCGAGCAGTACTTC | CASSGTSGTVEQYF
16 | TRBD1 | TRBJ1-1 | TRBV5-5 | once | TGTGCCAGCAGCCCTCGGACAGGGCTAAGGAACACTGAAGCTTTCTTT | CASSPRTGLRNTEAFF
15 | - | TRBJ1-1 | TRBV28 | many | TGTGCCAGCAGTTTAGCTGGGACCCCGAACACTGAAGCTTTCTTT | CASSLAGTPNTEAFF
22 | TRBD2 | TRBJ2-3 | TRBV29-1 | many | TGCAGCGTTGAAGATCGGGATAGGACTAGCGGGAGTGGTCGGGGGGGCACAGATACGCAGTATTTT | CSVEDRDRTSGSGRGGTDTQYF
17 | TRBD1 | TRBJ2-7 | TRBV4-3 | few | TGCGCCAGCAGCCATTATTTCTCCGGGACAGGCCCCTACGAGCAGTACTTC | CASSHYFSGTGPYEQYF